What follows describes a single T cell receptor (beta chain). This sample is drawn from a study of blood T cells in healthy people across ages. V was pared by 7 bases and J by 5 bases, with 17 bases between. From germline, CDR1 is MNHNY and CDR2 SVGAGI (reference sequence). The CDR3 length is 14 residues. A J-beta primer mix and a sample-barcoded 5' primer were used in a second PCR of about 6 to 12 cycles. TCRdb itself ran the 5' RACE reads through MiXCR, one entry per CDR3 protein. The sample has some 640,000 distinct CDR3 sequences, approximately 30% seen once. This clonotype was sampled from a woman of 80 years or more in good health. The sample was blood. The chain employs TRBV6-6 and TRBJ1-2; D gene ambiguous. This CDR3 is CASNRDRVDYGYTF. In nucleotides, the CDR3 is TGTGCCAGCAACCGAGACCGAGTTGATTATGGCTACACCTTC.